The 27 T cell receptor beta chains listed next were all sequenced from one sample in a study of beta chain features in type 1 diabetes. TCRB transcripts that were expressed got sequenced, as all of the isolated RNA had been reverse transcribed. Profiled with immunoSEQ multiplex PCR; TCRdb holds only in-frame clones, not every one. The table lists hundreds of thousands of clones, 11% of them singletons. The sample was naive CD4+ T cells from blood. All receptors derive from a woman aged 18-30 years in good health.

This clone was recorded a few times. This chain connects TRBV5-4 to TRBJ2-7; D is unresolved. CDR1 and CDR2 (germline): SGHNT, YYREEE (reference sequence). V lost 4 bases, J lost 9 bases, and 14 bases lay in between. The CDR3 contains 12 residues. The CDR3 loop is CASSLERPRQYF. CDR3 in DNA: TGTGCCAGCAGCCTGGAACGACCGAGGCAGTACTTC.

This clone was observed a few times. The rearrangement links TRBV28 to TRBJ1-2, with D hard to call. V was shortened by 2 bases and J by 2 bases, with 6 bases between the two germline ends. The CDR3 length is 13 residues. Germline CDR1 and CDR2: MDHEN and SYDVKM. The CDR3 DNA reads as TGTGCCAGCAGTTTAAGGAGCAACTATGGCTACACCTTC. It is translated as CASSLRSNYGYTF.

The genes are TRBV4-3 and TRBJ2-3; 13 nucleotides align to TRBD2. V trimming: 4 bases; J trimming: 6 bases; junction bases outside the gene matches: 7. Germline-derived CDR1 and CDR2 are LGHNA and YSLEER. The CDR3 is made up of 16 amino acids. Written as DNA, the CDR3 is TGCGCCAGCAGCCCTAGAGGACTAGCGGGGGAGGATACGCAGTATTTT. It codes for CASSPRGLAGEDTQYF.

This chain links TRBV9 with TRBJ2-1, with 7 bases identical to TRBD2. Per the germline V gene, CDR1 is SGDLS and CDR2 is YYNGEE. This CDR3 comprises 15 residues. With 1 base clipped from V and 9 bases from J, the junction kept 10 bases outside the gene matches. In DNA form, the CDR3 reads TGTGCCAGCAGCGTACGGACTAGAGGTTCGGGTGAGCAGTTCTTC. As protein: CASSVRTRGSGEQFF.

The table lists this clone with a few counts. The CDR3 loop reads CASSLAGEPQHF. The CDR3 coding sequence is TGTGCCAGCAGTCTGGCAGGGGAGCCCCAGCATTTT. The chain links TRBV2 to TRBJ1-5, with a tentative D call TRBD1 (6 bases). V was clipped by 5 bases and J by 8 bases, with 10 bases between them. Germline V lookup: CDR1 SNHLY, CDR2 FYNNEI. This CDR3 contains 12 residues.

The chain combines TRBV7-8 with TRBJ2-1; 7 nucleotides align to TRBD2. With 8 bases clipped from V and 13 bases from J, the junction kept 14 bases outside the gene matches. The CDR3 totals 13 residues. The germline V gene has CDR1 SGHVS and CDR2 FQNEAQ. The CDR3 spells CASRMRREFSQFF. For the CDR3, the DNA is TGTGCCAGCCGCATGAGGCGGGAGTTCAGTCAGTTCTTC.

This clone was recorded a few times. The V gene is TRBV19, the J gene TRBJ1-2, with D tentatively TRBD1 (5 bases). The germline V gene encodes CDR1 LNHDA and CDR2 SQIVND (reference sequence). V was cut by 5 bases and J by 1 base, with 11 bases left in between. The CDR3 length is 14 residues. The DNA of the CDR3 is TGTGCCAGTAGTGTGACAGCGAGTAACTATGGCTACACCTTC. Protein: CASSVTASNYGYTF.

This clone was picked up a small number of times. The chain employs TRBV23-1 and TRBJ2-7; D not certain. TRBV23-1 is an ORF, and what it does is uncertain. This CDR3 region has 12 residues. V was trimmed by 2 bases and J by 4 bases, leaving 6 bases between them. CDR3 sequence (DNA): TGCGCCAGCAGTCAAGTCCAGTACGAGCAGTACTTC. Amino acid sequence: CASSQVQYEQYF.

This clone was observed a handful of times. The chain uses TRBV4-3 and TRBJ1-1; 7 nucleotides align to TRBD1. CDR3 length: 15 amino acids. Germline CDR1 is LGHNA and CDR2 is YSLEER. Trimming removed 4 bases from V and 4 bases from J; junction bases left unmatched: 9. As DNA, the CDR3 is TGCGCCAGCAGCCTAACGACAGGGTTCATCACTGAAGCTTTCTTT. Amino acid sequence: CASSLTTGFITEAFF.

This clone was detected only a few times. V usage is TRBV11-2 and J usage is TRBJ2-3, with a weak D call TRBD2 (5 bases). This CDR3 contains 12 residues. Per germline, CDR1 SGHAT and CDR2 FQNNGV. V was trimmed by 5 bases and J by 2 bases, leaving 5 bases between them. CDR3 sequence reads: CASSDYTDTQYF. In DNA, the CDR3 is TGTGCCAGCAGCGACTACACAGATACGCAGTATTTT.

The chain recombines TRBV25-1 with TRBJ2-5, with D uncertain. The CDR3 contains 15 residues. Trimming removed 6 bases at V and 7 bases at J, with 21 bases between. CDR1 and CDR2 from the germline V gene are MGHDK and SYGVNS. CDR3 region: CASSQAKSSLGTQYF. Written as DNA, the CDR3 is TGTGCCAGCAGCCAAGCGAAAAGCTCCTTGGGGACCCAGTACTTC.

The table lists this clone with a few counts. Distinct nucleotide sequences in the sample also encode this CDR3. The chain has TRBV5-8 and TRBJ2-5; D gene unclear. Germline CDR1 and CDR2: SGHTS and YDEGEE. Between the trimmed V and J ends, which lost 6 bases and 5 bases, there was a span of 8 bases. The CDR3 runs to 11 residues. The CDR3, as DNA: TGTGCCAGCACACTTAAGGAGACCCAGTACTTC. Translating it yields CASTLKETQYF.

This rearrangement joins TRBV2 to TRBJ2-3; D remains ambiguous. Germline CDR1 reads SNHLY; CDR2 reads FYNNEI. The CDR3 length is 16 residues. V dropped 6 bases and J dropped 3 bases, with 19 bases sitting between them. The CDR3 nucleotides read TGTGCCAGCAGGACTTTCCCCTTACCCGGGACAGATACGCAGTATTTT. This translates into CASRTFPLPGTDTQYF.

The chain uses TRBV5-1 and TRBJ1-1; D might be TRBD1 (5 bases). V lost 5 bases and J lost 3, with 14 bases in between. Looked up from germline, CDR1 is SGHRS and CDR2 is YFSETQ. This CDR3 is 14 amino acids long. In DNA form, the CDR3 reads TGCGCCAGCAGAGAGGCAGGGACCTACACTGAAGCTTTCTTT. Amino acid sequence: CASREAGTYTEAFF. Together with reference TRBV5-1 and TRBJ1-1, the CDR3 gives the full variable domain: KAGVTQTPRYLIKTRGQQVTLSCSPISGHRSVSWYQQTPGQGLQFLFEYFSETQRNKGNFPGRFSGRQFSNSRSEMNVSTLELGDSALYLCASREAGTYTEAFFGQGTRLTVV.

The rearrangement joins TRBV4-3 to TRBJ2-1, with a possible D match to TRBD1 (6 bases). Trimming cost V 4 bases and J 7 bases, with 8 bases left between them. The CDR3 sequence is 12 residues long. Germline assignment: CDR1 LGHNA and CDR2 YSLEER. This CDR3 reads CASSRGGNEQFF. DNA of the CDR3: TGCGCCAGCAGCCGAGGGGGAAATGAGCAGTTCTTC.

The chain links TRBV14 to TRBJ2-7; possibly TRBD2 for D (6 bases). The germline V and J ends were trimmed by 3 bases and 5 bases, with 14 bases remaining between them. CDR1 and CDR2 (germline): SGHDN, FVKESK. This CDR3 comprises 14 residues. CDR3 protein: CASSHKTSTHEQYF. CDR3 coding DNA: TGTGCCAGCAGCCACAAGACTAGTACGCACGAGCAGTACTTC.

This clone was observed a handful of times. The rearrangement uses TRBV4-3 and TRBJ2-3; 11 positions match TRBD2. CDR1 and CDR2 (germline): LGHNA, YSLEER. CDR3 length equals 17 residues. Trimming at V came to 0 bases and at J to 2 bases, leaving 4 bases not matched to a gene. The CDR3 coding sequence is TGCGCCAGCAGCCAAGATCTAGCGGGGGGACCCACAGATACGCAGTATTTT. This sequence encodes CASSQDLAGGPTDTQYF.

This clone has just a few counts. CDR3 DNA: TGTGCCTGGATGTTTCTAGCGGGAGGGTCAGATGAGCAGTTCTTC. Protein: CAWMFLAGGSDEQFF. V gene TRBV30 combines with J gene TRBJ2-1, with 12 positions matching TRBD2. This CDR3 is 15 amino acids long. From germline, CDR1 is GTSNPN and CDR2 SVGIG (reference sequence). J gave up 8 bases and V 4 bases, and 9 bases lay outside the gene matches. Supplemented by reference TRBV30 and TRBJ2-1, the full variable domain reads SQTIHQWPATLVQPVGSPLSLECTVEGTSNPNLYWYRQAAGRGLQLLFYSVGIGQISSEVPQNLSASRPQDRQFILSSKKLLLSDSGFYLCAWMFLAGGSDEQFFGPGTRLTVL.

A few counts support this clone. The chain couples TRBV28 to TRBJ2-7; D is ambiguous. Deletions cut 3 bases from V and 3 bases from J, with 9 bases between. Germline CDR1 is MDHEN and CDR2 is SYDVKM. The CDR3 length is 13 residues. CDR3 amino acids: CASSFAGRYEQYV. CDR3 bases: TGTGCCAGCAGTTTTGCAGGACGCTACGAGCAGTACGTC.

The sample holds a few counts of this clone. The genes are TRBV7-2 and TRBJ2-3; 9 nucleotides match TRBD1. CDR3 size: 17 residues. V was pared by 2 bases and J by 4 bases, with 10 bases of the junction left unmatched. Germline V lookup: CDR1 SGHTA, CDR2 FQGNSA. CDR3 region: CASSLQGGTGRADTQYF. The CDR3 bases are TGTGCCAGCAGCTTACAGGGCGGGACAGGGAGGGCAGATACGCAGTATTTT.

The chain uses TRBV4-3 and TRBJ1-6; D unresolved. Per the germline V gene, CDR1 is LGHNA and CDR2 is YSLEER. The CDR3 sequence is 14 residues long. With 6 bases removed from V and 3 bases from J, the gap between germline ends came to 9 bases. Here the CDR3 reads CASRRVGYNSPLHF. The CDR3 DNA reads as TGCGCCAGCAGAAGGGTCGGCTATAATTCACCCCTCCACTTT.

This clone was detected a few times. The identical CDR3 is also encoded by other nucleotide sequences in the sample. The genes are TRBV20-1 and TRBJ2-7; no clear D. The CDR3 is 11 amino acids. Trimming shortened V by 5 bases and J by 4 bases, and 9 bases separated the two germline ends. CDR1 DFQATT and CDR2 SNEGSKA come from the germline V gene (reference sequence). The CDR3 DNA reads TGCAGTGCTTCCTCCCGTTACGAGCAGTACTTC. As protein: CSASSRYEQYF.

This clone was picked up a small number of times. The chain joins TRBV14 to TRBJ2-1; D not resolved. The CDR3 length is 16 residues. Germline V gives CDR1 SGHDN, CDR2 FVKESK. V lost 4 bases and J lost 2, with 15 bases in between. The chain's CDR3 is CASSRLQGTAYNEQFF. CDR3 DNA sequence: TGTGCCAGCAGCCGCCTACAAGGAACGGCCTACAATGAGCAGTTCTTC.

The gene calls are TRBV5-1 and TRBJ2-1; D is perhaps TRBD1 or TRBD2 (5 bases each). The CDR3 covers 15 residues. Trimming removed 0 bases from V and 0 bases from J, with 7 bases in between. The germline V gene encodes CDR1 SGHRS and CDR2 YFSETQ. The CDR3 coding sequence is TGCGCCAGCAGCTTGGAGGGGAGCTCCTACAATGAGCAGTTCTTC. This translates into CASSLEGSSYNEQFF.

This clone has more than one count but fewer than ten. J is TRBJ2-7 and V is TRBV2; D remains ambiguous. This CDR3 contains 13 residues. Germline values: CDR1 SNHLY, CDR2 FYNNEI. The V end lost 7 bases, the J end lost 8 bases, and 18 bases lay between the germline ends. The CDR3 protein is CASTIQVSTKQYV. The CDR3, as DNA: TGTGCCAGCACCATTCAGGTTTCTACGAAGCAGTACGTC.

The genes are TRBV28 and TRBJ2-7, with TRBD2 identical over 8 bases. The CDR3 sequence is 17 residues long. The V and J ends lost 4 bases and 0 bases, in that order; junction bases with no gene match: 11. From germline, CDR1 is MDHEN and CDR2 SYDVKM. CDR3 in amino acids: CASSSPSRSGNSYEQYF. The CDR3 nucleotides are TGTGCCAGCAGTTCACCCTCCCGTAGCGGGAACTCCTACGAGCAGTACTTC.

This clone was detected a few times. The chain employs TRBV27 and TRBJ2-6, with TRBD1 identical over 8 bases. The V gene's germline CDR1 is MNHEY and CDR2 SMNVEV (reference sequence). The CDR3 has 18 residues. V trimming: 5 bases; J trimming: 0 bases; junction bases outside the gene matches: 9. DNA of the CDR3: TGTGCCAGCAGTACTCACAGGGGGAAACTCTCTGGGGCCAACGTCCTGACTTTC. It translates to CASSTHRGKLSGANVLTF.